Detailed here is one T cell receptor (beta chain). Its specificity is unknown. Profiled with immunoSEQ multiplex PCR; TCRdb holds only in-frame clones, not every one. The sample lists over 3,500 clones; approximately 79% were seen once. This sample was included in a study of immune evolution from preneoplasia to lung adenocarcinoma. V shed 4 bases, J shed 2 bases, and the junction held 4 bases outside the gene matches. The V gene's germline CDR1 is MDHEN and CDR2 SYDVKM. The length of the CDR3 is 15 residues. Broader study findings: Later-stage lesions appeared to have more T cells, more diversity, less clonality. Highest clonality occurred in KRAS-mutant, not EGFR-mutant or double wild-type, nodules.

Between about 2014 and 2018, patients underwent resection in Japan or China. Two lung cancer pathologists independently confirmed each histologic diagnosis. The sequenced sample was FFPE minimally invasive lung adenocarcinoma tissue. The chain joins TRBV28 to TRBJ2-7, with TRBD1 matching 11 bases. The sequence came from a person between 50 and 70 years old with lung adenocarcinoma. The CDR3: CASSSRTGGAYEQYF. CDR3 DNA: TGTGCCAGCAGTTCACGGACAGGGGGCGCCTACGAGCAGTACTTC.